A selection of T cell receptor beta chains follows, all from one sample in a study of immune characterization of retroperitoneal liposarcoma. MiXCR was run by TCRdb on the PCR reads, yielding one entry per CDR3 protein. The data contain approximately 13,000 distinct CDR3 sequences, 47% of them singletons. The specimen was tumor tissue. Every receptor here comes from a female donor with retroperitoneal liposarcoma. Both conserved end residues are part of each CDR3. D genes are given only for firm matches. The size entry is marked missing in some rows and otherwise reads once, few, many or a size class.

large,-,TRBJ2-1,TRBV7-2,TGTGCCAGCAGGGCTGCGGATATATTGGAGACCCAGTTCTTC,CASRAADILETQFF
-,-,TRBJ2-7,TRBV27,TGTGCCAGCAGGGGGGGCGGAGCGCTCGGGAACGAGCAGTACTTC,CASRGGGALGNEQYF
-,-,TRBJ2-6,TRBV5-6,TGTGCCAGCGACTTCGGCAGCTCTGGGGCCAACGTCCTGACTTTC,CASDFGSSGANVLTF
-,-,TRBJ2-7,TRBV11-2,TGTGCCAGCAGCTCGGACGGCGCAGACGAGCAGTACTTC,CASSSDGADEQYF
medium-sized,TRBD2,TRBJ2-7,TRBV7-2,TGTGCCAGCAGCTTTAGCGGGAGCACCTACGAGCAGTACTTC,CASSFSGSTYEQYF
few,TRBD1,TRBJ2-3,TRBV6-1,TGTGCCAGCAGGGACAGGACGAGCACAGATACGCAGTATTTT,CASRDRTSTDTQYF
few,-,TRBJ1-6,TRBV19,TGTGCCAGTAGCCTCGCCCATTCACCCCTCCACTTT,CASSLAHSPLHF
-,TRBD2,TRBJ2-4,TRBV12-3/TRBV12-4,TGTGCCAGCAGTACCGCCGGGACTAGCGGTTCCTACAATGAGCAGTACTTC,CASSTAGTSGSYNEQYF
once,TRBD2,TRBJ2-3,TRBV6-4,TGTGCCAGCAGTGTTCTAGCGGGAGAGACAGATACGCAGTATTTT,CASSVLAGETDTQYF
-,TRBD2,TRBJ2-1,TRBV6-8,TGTGCCAGCAGTGCCAAATTAGCGGGAGTAAACGGGCAGTTCTTC,CASSAKLAGVNGQFF
few,TRBD1,TRBJ2-7,TRBV6-1,TGTGCCACCAGGACAGGGGGCTACAATGAGCAGTACTTC,CATRTGGYNEQYF
-,-,TRBJ2-6,TRBV6-1,TGTGCCAGCAGTTCGCGGACACTCTACTCTGGGGCCAACGTCCTGACTTTC,CASSSRTLYSGANVLTF
many,-,TRBJ2-1,TRBV6-1,TGTGCCAGCAGTTACGGCGGAGACAATGAGCAGTTCTTC,CASSYGGDNEQFF
-,TRBD2,TRBJ2-3,TRBV6-6,TGTGCCGGAAGACTAGCGGGGGGAGGAGATACGCAGTATTTT,CAGRLAGGGDTQYF
-,-,TRBJ2-1,TRBV4-3,TGCGCCAGCAGCCAAGCGCGGAACAATGAGCAGTTCTTC,CASSQARNNEQFF
medium-sized,TRBD2,TRBJ2-1,TRBV6-1,TGTGCCAGCAGTACTAGCGGGCTAGGGAATGAGCAGTTCTTC,CASSTSGLGNEQFF
-,TRBD2,TRBJ2-1,TRBV2,TGTGCCACCGAACGTCTAGCGGGAGTGAACAATGAGCAGTTCTTC,CATERLAGVNNEQFF
-,-,TRBJ2-2,TRBV10-1,TGCGCCAGCAGGCAGGGATCTGCCGGGGAGCTGTTTTTT,CASRQGSAGELFF
-,TRBD1,TRBJ2-7,TRBV6-1,TGTGCCAGCAGTGAAAGTAGTTGGGCAGGGGGTCCCTACGAGCAGTACTTC,CASSESSWAGGPYEQYF
-,-,TRBJ1-2,TRBV6-6,TGTGCCAGCTCCCCCCCCGGGCGAGGCTACACCTTC,CASSPPGRGYTF
-,TRBD1,TRBJ2-2,TRBV3-1,TGTGCCAGCAGCCAACAGGGGGCCGGGGAGCTGTTTTTT,CASSQQGAGELFF
-,-,TRBJ2-7,TRBV10-2,TGCGCCAGCAGTGAGTGGGGCGAGCAGTACTTC,CASSEWGEQYF
many,TRBD2,TRBJ2-1,TRBV12-3/TRBV12-4,TGTGCCAGCAAGGGCCCAGCGGGAGAAAATGAGCAGTTCTTC,CASKGPAGENEQFF
few,-,TRBJ2-1,TRBV6-5,TGTGCCAGCAGTTACCGGGACAATGAGCAGTTCTTC,CASSYRDNEQFF
-,-,TRBJ2-3,TRBV6-1,TGTGCCAGCAGTGAAGGTGACAGGAGCACAGATACGCAGTATTTT,CASSEGDRSTDTQYF
medium-sized,-,TRBJ2-7,TRBV7-6,TGTGCCAGCACCCGGGGCAGGGACTCCTACGAGCAGTACTTC,CASTRGRDSYEQYF
-,-,TRBJ2-3,TRBV6-6,TGTGCCAGCAGTTACCCTGGCACAGATACGCAGTATTTT,CASSYPGTDTQYF
many,TRBD2,TRBJ2-7,TRBV11-3,TGTGCCAGCAGCATTCCGGGAGGGAACTACGAGCAGTACTTC,CASSIPGGNYEQYF
-,TRBD2,TRBJ2-3,TRBV7-9,TGTGCCACAGGCGAGGGCGGGGGTTCGCAGTATTTT,CATGEGGGSQYF
many,-,TRBJ1-1,TRBV10-2,TGCGCCAGCAGCGTGGGGTATGGCACTGAAGCTTTCTTT,CASSVGYGTEAFF
-,TRBD1,TRBJ1-1,TRBV6-1,TGTGCCAGCAGAGGAATACAGGGGGCTGAAGCTTTCTTT,CASRGIQGAEAFF
few,-,TRBJ2-1,TRBV6-5,TGTGCCAGCATTGGAGGGAACTTAGGCAATGAGCAGTTCTTC,CASIGGNLGNEQFF
medium-sized,TRBD2,TRBJ2-1,TRBV12-3/TRBV12-4,TGTGCCAGCAGTGTAGCGGGAGTAGGCGATGAGCAGTTCTTC,CASSVAGVGDEQFF
few,-,TRBJ2-7,TRBV6-1,TGTGCCAGCAGTCTCAAGGGGGGAGACGAGCAGTACTTC,CASSLKGGDEQYF
-,-,TRBJ2-7,TRBV6-5,TGTGCCAGCAGTGAAATGAGGGGTTTTCCCTACGAGCAGTACTTC,CASSEMRGFPYEQYF
-,-,TRBJ2-5,TRBV7-6,TGTGCCAGCAGCTTAGATCATCTGAGCGGAAGGACCCAGTACTTC,CASSLDHLSGRTQYF
-,-,TRBJ2-2,TRBV6-1,TGTGCCAGCAGGACCCCCGGGGTGGTGAGCACCGGGGAGCTGTTTTTT,CASRTPGVVSTGELFF
-,-,TRBJ2-1,TRBV12-3/TRBV12-4,TGTGCCAGCAGTTTACCCACCACTCCGAGGGATGAGCAGTTCTTC,CASSLPTTPRDEQFF
medium-sized,TRBD2,TRBJ2-7,TRBV27,TGTGCCAGCACCCAAACTGGACTAGCGGGGAAAAGTTACGAGCAGTACTTC,CASTQTGLAGKSYEQYF
medium-sized,-,TRBJ1-6,TRBV7-9,TGTGCCAGCAGCTTAGGACAGCCTAACTCACCCCTCCACTTT,CASSLGQPNSPLHF
many,-,TRBJ2-1,TRBV7-2,TGTGCCAGCAGCTTAGCGAGACTAGTTAGGGCCCAAGAGACCCAGTTCTTC,CASSLARLVRAQETQFF
-,TRBD2,TRBJ2-1,TRBV6-1,TGTGCCAGCAGTTCCCGGACTAGCGGGAATGGGGAAGAGCAGTTCTTC,CASSSRTSGNGEEQFF
many,TRBD1,TRBJ2-3,TRBV11-2,TGTGCCAGCAGCCCCCGGGACAGGGTTTCAGATACGCAGTATTTT,CASSPRDRVSDTQYF
-,TRBD2,TRBJ2-1,TRBV6-1,TGTGCCAGCAGTGCCTCAGGGGGACTAGCGGGAGTGGGTGAGCAGTTCTTC,CASSASGGLAGVGEQFF
medium-sized,-,TRBJ2-5,TRBV6-6,TGTGCCAGCAGTTACTCGACAGTTAGCTTTGAGCAGTACTTC,CASSYSTVSFEQYF
-,-,TRBJ2-1,TRBV12-5,TGTGCTAGTGGCCAAGGATGGGCCAATGAGCAGTTCTTC,CASGQGWANEQFF
few,TRBD2,TRBJ2-1,TRBV6-1,TGTGCCAGCACCGGGACTAGCGGCTACAATGAGCAGTTCTTC,CASTGTSGYNEQFF
-,TRBD1,TRBJ2-5,TRBV27,TGTGCCAGCAGTTTATCAGGGACAGGGGGGACCCAGTACTTC,CASSLSGTGGTQYF
-,-,TRBJ2-5,TRBV6-1,TGTGCCAGCAGTGAACGGGACCCTGACCAAGAGACCCAGTACTTC,CASSERDPDQETQYF
-,-,TRBJ2-3,TRBV7-2,TGTGCCAGCAGCCCCGGTGCCCCAGATACGCAGTATTTT,CASSPGAPDTQYF
-,-,TRBJ2-7,TRBV6-1,TGTGCCAGCAGTGAGGGGGGGGACACCCCCTACGAGCAGTATTTC,CASSEGGDTPYEQYF